This T cell receptor beta chain was profiled in a study of blood T cell repertoires in COVID-19. Recovered status applied to Cohort 3 donors who had two consecutive negative PCRs. It also applied to those with clearance or with symptom resolution. This clone has only one observation. The germline V gene has CDR1 SNHLY and CDR2 FYNNEI. There are 15 residues in the CDR3. V gave up 7 bases and J gave up 5 bases, with 20 bases separating them. Profiled with immunoSEQ multiplex PCR; TCRdb holds only in-frame clones, not every one. The table has some 380,000 clones, around 87% seen once. The sequence came from a man under 40 who had recovered from COVID-19. Specimen: PBMCs or T cells enriched from blood (not recorded which). This chain uses TRBV2 with TRBJ2-5; TRBD2 is a possible D gene (6 bases). The CDR3 DNA sequence: TGTGCCAGCACCTTAAACCTCAATGGGAGGGAGACCCAGTACTTC. It encodes CASTLNLNGRETQYF.